The rows below give T cell receptor beta chains drawn from one sample of a study of blood T cell repertoires in COVID-19. The method was immunoSEQ multiplex PCR; TCRdb's version includes in-frame clones alone and lacks a portion of them. The sample includes 300,000 to 450,000 clones, 85% seen only once; the top ten take approximately 3.7%. Material for sequencing was peripheral blood. The receptors shown here come from a young woman with acute or convalescent COVID-19. Both conserved end residues are part of each CDR3. A D gene is named only where the DNA matches it firmly. Some rows mark clone size as missing; the rest say once, few, many or name a class of expanded clone.

CASRKQGIYGYTF | TGTGCCAGCAGGAAACAGGGGATTTATGGCTACACCTTC | TRBJ1-2 | . | TRBD1 | TRBV6-5
CASGGEGERYF | TGTGCCAGCGGAGGGGAGGGGGAGAGGTACTTC | TRBJ2-7 | . | . | TRBV28
CASSPSGLGTEAFF | TGTGCCAGCAGCCCAAGCGGGCTTGGCACTGAAGCTTTCTTT | TRBJ1-1 | . | . | TRBV9
CASSTSGALNTEAFF | TGTGCCAGTAGTACGTCAGGGGCCTTGAACACTGAAGCTTTCTTT | TRBJ1-1 | once | . | TRBV19
CASSLGQGSTEAFF | TGCGCCAGCAGCTTGGGACAGGGGAGCACTGAAGCTTTCTTT | TRBJ1-1 | . | TRBD1 | TRBV5-1
CASRWRDGNYGYTF | TGTGCCAGTAGATGGAGGGACGGGAACTATGGCTACACCTTC | TRBJ1-2 | . | . | TRBV19
CASGRDNSYNEQFF | TGTGCCAGCGGCCGGGACAACTCCTACAATGAGCAGTTCTTC | TRBJ2-1 | . | . | TRBV7-2
CASSPPGQGSNTGELFF | TGTGCCAGCAGTCCCCCCGGACAGGGCTCGAACACCGGGGAGCTGTTTTTT | TRBJ2-2 | . | TRBD1 | TRBV6-6
CASSLGRTPGQPNTEAFF | TGTGCCAGCAGCTTAGGCCGTACCCCGGGACAACCGAACACTGAAGCTTTCTTT | TRBJ1-1 | . | . | TRBV7-3
CASSSRTGGIYPYEAFF | TGTGCCAGCAGCTCCCGGACAGGGGGCATTTATCCCTATGAAGCTTTCTTT | TRBJ1-1 | . | TRBD1 | TRBV7-3
CASSQDDNEQFF | TGTGCCAGCAGCCAAGACGACAATGAGCAGTTCTTC | TRBJ2-1 | few | . | TRBV4-2
CASRRGQNLDPSYEQYF | TGCGCCAGCAGGCGGGGACAGAACCTTGACCCCTCCTACGAGCAGTACTTC | TRBJ2-7 | . | . | TRBV10-1
CASRPGTGGYYGYTF | TGTGCCAGCAGACCCGGGACAGGGGGATACTATGGCTACACCTTC | TRBJ1-2 | . | TRBD1 | TRBV6-5
CASSLPGMGTEAFF | TGTGCCAGCAGTTTACCCGGGATGGGCACTGAAGCTTTCTTT | TRBJ1-1 | . | . | TRBV28
CASSQTGGANNGYTF | TGTGCCAGCAGTCAAACAGGGGGCGCTAACAATGGCTACACCTTC | TRBJ1-2 | once | TRBD1 | TRBV28
CATSDWTANYGYTF | TGTGCCACCAGTGATTGGACAGCTAACTATGGCTACACCTTC | TRBJ1-2 | . | . | TRBV24-1
CASSLVREIAGELFF | TGTGCCAGCAGCTTAGTCCGGGAGATTGCCGGGGAGCTGTTTTTT | TRBJ2-2 | . | . | TRBV7-2
CASSHRGSYNSPLHF | TGTGCCAGCAGCCACAGGGGCTCCTATAATTCACCCCTCCACTTT | TRBJ1-6 | . | . | TRBV3-1/TRBV3-2
CASSLQDTTPYEQYF | TGTGCCAGCAGCTTACAGGACACCACGCCATACGAGCAGTACTTC | TRBJ2-7 | . | . | TRBV7-9
CAWSGSGAYGYTF | TGTGCCTGGAGTGGATCAGGGGCCTATGGCTACACCTTC | TRBJ1-2 | . | . | TRBV30
CASSIADNVVEKLFF | TGTGCCAGTAGTATTGCCGACAATGTAGTTGAAAAACTGTTTTTT | TRBJ1-4 | . | . | TRBV19
CASSQAATNEKLFF | TGCGCCAGCAGCCAAGCTGCAACTAATGAAAAACTGTTTTTT | TRBJ1-4 | . | . | TRBV4-1
CAWSPRVFSYNEQFF | TGTGCCTGGAGTCCAAGAGTCTTTTCATACAATGAGCAGTTCTTC | TRBJ2-1 | . | . | TRBV30
CASSVEAGSLEQYF | TGTGCCAGCAGCGTAGAGGCAGGGTCCCTCGAGCAGTACTTC | TRBJ2-7 | once | . | TRBV9
CASGEQGALDTQYF | TGTGCCAGTGGGGAACAGGGGGCTTTAGATACGCAGTATTTT | TRBJ2-3 | . | TRBD1 | TRBV7-3
CASSDRSGYEQYF | TGTGCCAGCAGTGACAGGTCGGGGTACGAGCAGTACTTC | TRBJ2-7 | . | . | TRBV6-1
CASGSGQAEKLFF | TGTGCCAGCGGATCAGGACAGGCCGAAAAACTGTTTTTT | TRBJ1-4 | . | TRBD1 | TRBV9
CASDLLATSTDTQYF | TGCGCCAGCGACCTACTAGCCACCTCCACAGATACGCAGTATTTT | TRBJ2-3 | . | . | TRBV5-1
CASSQGGSGTDTQYF | TGTGCCAGCAGCCAAGGAGGTAGCGGCACAGATACGCAGTATTTT | TRBJ2-3 | . | . | TRBV4-2
CATSDLGGGRETQYF | TGTGCCACCAGTGATTTAGGAGGGGGCCGAGAGACCCAGTACTTC | TRBJ2-5 | . | . | TRBV24-1
CATRGLQGDYQETQYF | TGTGCCACCAGAGGCCTACAGGGGGATTACCAAGAGACCCAGTACTTC | TRBJ2-5 | . | TRBD1 | TRBV15
CASTLLPAGGSGANVLTF | TGTGCCAGCACACTCCTCCCAGCGGGGGGATCTGGGGCCAACGTCCTGACTTTC | TRBJ2-6 | . | TRBD2 | TRBV3-1/TRBV3-2
CAWMRQETQYF | TGTGCCTGGATGAGGCAAGAGACCCAGTACTTC | TRBJ2-5 | . | . | TRBV30
CASSDWDSYNEQFF | TGTGCCAGCAGTGATTGGGACAGCTACAATGAGCAGTTCTTC | TRBJ2-1 | once | TRBD1 | TRBV2
CASTPRGKRESGEQFF | TGTGCCAGCACCCCCCGTGGTAAGCGGGAGAGTGGTGAGCAGTTCTTC | TRBJ2-1 | . | TRBD2 | TRBV2
CASKPFQINTGELFF | TGTGCCAGTAAACCCTTCCAGATAAACACCGGGGAGCTGTTTTTT | TRBJ2-2 | . | . | TRBV19
CASSPRTDRAGFYGYTF | TGTGCCAGCAGTCCACGTACTGACAGGGCCGGCTTCTATGGCTACACCTTC | TRBJ1-2 | . | TRBD1 | TRBV6-6
CASSGTVGTQYF | TGTGCCAGCAGTGGGACTGTAGGGACCCAGTACTTC | TRBJ2-5 | few | . | TRBV12-3/TRBV12-4
CASSYQAGGETQYF | TGTGCCAGCAGTTACCAAGCGGGAGGAGAGACCCAGTACTTC | TRBJ2-5 | . | TRBD2 | TRBV27
CASSYSTSGPPPYF | TGTGCCAGCAGTTACTCGACTAGCGGGCCCCCTCCGTATTTT | TRBJ2-3 | few | TRBD2 | TRBV6-2/TRBV6-3
CASSRRGTGAMNTEAFF | TGTGCCAGCAGCCGAAGGGGGACAGGGGCTATGAACACTGAAGCTTTCTTT | TRBJ1-1 | . | TRBD1 | TRBV2
CASSEVGDQETQYF | TGTGCCAGCAGTGAAGTCGGGGACCAAGAGACCCAGTACTTC | TRBJ2-5 | . | . | TRBV6-1
CASSRTGNYGYTF | TGTGCCAGCAGCCGGACAGGGAACTATGGCTACACCTTC | TRBJ1-2 | . | TRBD1 | TRBV6-5
CASSLDRGRNEKLFF | TGCGCCAGCAGCCTAGACAGGGGGCGCAATGAAAAACTGTTTTTT | TRBJ1-4 | . | TRBD1 | TRBV5-1
CASSFLQGHTGELFF | TGTGCCAGCAGCTTCCTGCAGGGGCACACCGGGGAGCTGTTTTTT | TRBJ2-2 | . | . | TRBV7-9
CASSNLARYYGYTF | TGTGCCAGCAGCAACCTGGCGAGGTACTATGGCTACACCTTC | TRBJ1-2 | . | . | TRBV7-9
CASSSPPGGRDFLGDGYTF | TGTGCCAGCAGTTCACCCCCGGGGGGGCGGGACTTTCTCGGGGATGGCTACACCTTC | TRBJ1-2 | few | . | TRBV28
CASSPPYSGETQYF | TGCGCCAGCAGCCCACCATATAGCGGAGAGACCCAGTACTTC | TRBJ2-5 | . | . | TRBV5-1
CAWSVGLGGFDIQYF | TGTGCCTGGAGTGTAGGACTAGGGGGGTTCGACATTCAGTACTTC | TRBJ2-4 | once | . | TRBV30
CASSRTDNQPQHF | TGTGCCAGCAGTAGGACAGACAATCAGCCCCAGCATTTT | TRBJ1-5 | . | . | TRBV6-6
CASSQGTGGPTYEQYF | TGTGCCAGCAGCCAAGGCACAGGGGGCCCTACCTACGAGCAGTACTTC | TRBJ2-7 | . | TRBD1 | TRBV3-1/TRBV3-2
CASSYSRGPVTDTQYF | TGTGCCAGCAGTTACTCTAGGGGGCCTGTGACAGATACGCAGTATTTT | TRBJ2-3 | . | TRBD1 | TRBV6-5
CASSVFLPTATKDEQYF | TGTGCCAGCAGTGTCTTTCTTCCGACAGCCACTAAAGACGAGCAGTACTTC | TRBJ2-7 | . | . | TRBV2
CASSTNNRGSYGYTF | TGTGCCAGCAGTACAAATAACAGGGGTTCGTATGGCTACACCTTC | TRBJ1-2 | . | TRBD1 | TRBV6-5
CSSLEGGNEQFF | TGCAGTTCCCTTGAGGGAGGCAATGAGCAGTTCTTC | TRBJ2-1 | once | . | TRBV29-1